This T cell receptor (beta chain) was sequenced for a study of cytomegalovirus exposure and HLA in healthy donors. Of note for this clone: What it binds is unknown.

The PCR made use of 60 Vbeta and 13 Jbeta primers. Produced via immunoSEQ multiplex PCR; TCRdb's table is partial and in-frame only. Seen here are more than 95,000 clones, approximately 72% observed once, and the top ten hold approximately 2%. Study conclusions and caveats: Rates of TCR association differed by HLA locus in a later analysis, with DRB1 highest and HLA-C lowest. Reported performance of the classifier showed diagnosis of cytomegalovirus status with high specificity and sensitivity. Later analysis revealed greater clonal expansion in HLA-associated TCR beta chains than in equally common others. Later analysis suggested most CMV-associated TCR beta chains were HLA-restricted.

This clonotype was sampled from a man younger than 40 in good health and CMV-seronegative. Sequenced sample: PBMCs.

The CDR3 sequence: CASSMPQGRAGGGDQPQHF. The CDR3 coding sequence is TGTGCCAGTAGTATGCCCCAGGGACGGGCTGGGGGGGGCGATCAGCCCCAGCATTTT. The chain employs TRBV19 and TRBJ1-5; a possible D gene is TRBD1 (6 bases). CDR1 LNHDA and CDR2 SQIVND come from the germline V gene (reference sequence). CDR3 length equals 19 residues. V lost 3 bases, J lost 5 bases, and 26 bases lay in between.